The source of this T cell receptor beta chain is a study of T cells in Graves' hyperthyroidism and ophthalmopathy. Germline trimming cut 5 bases from V and 5 bases from J; bases unmatched to any gene: 9. Germline V gene sequence: CDR1 SGHVS, CDR2 FQNEAQ. The CDR3 runs 17 residues. This clonotype was seen repeatedly, ten times or more. Amplification of TCR beta CDR3 regions was performed using RNA transcripts as template. Primed by the HTBI set, a first-round RT-PCR was run on the TCR CDR3. TCRdb reprocessed the multiplex PCR reads with MiXCR, giving one entry per CDR3 protein. The sample lists 700,000 to 950,000 distinct CDR3 sequences, roughly a third occurring once.

The J gene is TRBJ2-5, the V gene TRBV7-8; 15 positions agree with TRBD2. Sequences were obtained from blood. The TCR sequence derives from a woman in her thirties or forties with Graves' hyperthyroidism. The CDR3 protein is CASSLPPGTSGRETQYF. As DNA, the CDR3 is TGTGCCAGCAGCCTCCCCCCGGGGACTAGCGGGAGGGAGACCCAGTACTTC.